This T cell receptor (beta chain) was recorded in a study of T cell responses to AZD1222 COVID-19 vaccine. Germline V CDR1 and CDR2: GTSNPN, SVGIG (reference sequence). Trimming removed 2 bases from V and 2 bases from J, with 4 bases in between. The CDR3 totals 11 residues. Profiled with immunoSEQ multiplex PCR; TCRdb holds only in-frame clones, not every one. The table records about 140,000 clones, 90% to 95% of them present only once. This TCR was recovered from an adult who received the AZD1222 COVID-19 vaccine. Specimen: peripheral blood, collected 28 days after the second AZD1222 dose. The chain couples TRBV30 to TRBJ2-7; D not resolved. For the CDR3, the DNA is TGTGCCTGGAGTTTAACCTACGAGCAGTACTTC. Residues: CAWSLTYEQYF. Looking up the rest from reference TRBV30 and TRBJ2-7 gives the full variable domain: SQTIHQWPATLVQPVGSPLSLECTVEGTSNPNLYWYRQAAGRGLQLLFYSVGIGQISSEVPQNLSASRPQDRQFILSSKKLLLSDSGFYLCAWSLTYEQYFGPGTRLTVT.